The 9 T cell receptor beta chains listed next were all sequenced from one sample in a study of Tregs in tolerant kidney transplant recipients. TCRdb keeps only in-frame clones here, not all; method: immunoSEQ multiplex PCR. Counted here are about 240,000 clones, about 80% occurring once; the ten biggest clones make up 0.55% to 0.65%. Sequenced: CD4+ T cells from blood. Receptors originate from a human donor in good health.

V gene TRBV6-1 combines with J gene TRBJ1-1; TRBD1 matches 8 bases. From germline, CDR1 is MNHNS and CDR2 SASEGT. The CDR3 spans 15 residues. V was clipped by 5 bases and J by 0 bases; unmatched bases: 5. The CDR3 protein is CASSNPTGVNTEAFF. CDR3 coding DNA: TGTGCCAGCAGTAACCCGACAGGGGTGAACACTGAAGCTTTCTTT.

J is TRBJ1-1 and V is TRBV6-5; D perhaps matches TRBD1 (5 bases). The CDR3 sequence is 14 residues long. Per the germline V gene, CDR1 is MNHEY and CDR2 is SVGAGI. Trimming took off 4 bases at V and 1 base at J, with 10 bases between the two ends. The CDR3 here is CASSSDGQNTEAFF. The CDR3 DNA sequence: TGTGCCAGCAGTTCCGACGGACAGAACACTGAAGCTTTCTTT.

The V and J genes are TRBV30 and TRBJ1-2; D is unclear. V dropped 0 bases and J dropped 8 bases, with 19 bases sitting between them. There are 15 residues in the CDR3. Germline loops: CDR1 GTSNPN, CDR2 SVGIG (reference sequence). CDR3 residues: CAWSVPPGPGYGYTF. DNA of the CDR3: TGTGCCTGGAGTGTACCCCCCGGACCGGGTTACGGCTACACCTTC. The variable domain in full, completed from reference TRBV30 and TRBJ1-2, reads SQTIHQWPATLVQPVGSPLSLECTVEGTSNPNLYWYRQAAGRGLQLLFYSVGIGQISSEVPQNLSASRPQDRQFILSSKKLLLSDSGFYLCAWSVPPGPGYGYTFGSGTRLTVV.

This chain uses TRBV5-1 with TRBJ1-2, with TRBD1 matching 8 bases. The V segment lost 6 bases and the J segment 8 bases; nucleotides outside the gene matches: 9. The CDR3 runs 13 residues. Germline values: CDR1 SGHRS, CDR2 YFSETQ. The chain's CDR3 is CASNKDRAEGYTF. CDR3 DNA sequence: TGCGCCAGCAACAAGGACAGGGCGGAGGGCTACACCTTC.

The rearrangement links TRBV9 to TRBJ1-1, with unresolved D. The germline gives CDR1 SGDLS, CDR2 YYNGEE. This CDR3 has 14 amino acids. Trimming cost V 4 bases and J 0 bases, with 10 bases left between them. The CDR3 DNA reads TGTGCCAGCAGCCCCTTTGGAATGAACACTGAAGCTTTCTTT. Protein product: CASSPFGMNTEAFF.

This sequence joins TRBV14 and TRBJ2-7; 7 bases line up with TRBD2. Germline trimming cut 4 bases from V and 0 bases from J; bases unmatched to any gene: 21. The CDR3 extends over 20 amino acids. In germline, CDR1 is SGHDN, CDR2 FVKESK. CDR3 protein: CASSPLMKGLLSILSYEQYF. CDR3 sequence (DNA): TGTGCCAGCAGCCCCCTAATGAAGGGACTATTGTCAATCCTCTCCTACGAGCAGTACTTC.

The chain employs TRBV12-2 and TRBJ1-2; TRBD1 is taken as the D call from the table, unchecked against the DNA. TRBV12-2 is given as a pseudogene. The CDR3 spans 17 residues. The CDR3 reads CASRFFKRGQGAYGYTF. The DNA for the CDR3 is TGTGCAAGTCGCTTCTTCAAGCGGGGACAGGGCGCTTATGGCTACACCTTC.

This clone came up a few times. The chain uses TRBV10-1 and TRBJ2-3; tentative D call: TRBD1 (6 bases). The germline V and J ends were trimmed by 7 bases and 4 bases, with 12 bases remaining between them. Germline values: CDR1 WNHNN, CDR2 SYGVQD (reference sequence). The CDR3 length is 13 residues. CDR3 amino acids: CASNNRVADTQYF. The CDR3 DNA is TGCGCCAGCAACAACAGGGTGGCAGATACGCAGTATTTT.

J is TRBJ1-2 and V is TRBV5-6, with D unclear. Trimming pared 4 bases from V and 4 bases from J, leaving 17 bases between. Germline V gene data show CDR1 as SGHDT and CDR2 as YYEEEE. The CDR3 loop spans 15 amino acids. In nucleotides, the CDR3 is TGTGCCAGCAGCCCTGGTCACAGAAGAAGCTATGGCTACACCTTC. This encodes CASSPGHRRSYGYTF.